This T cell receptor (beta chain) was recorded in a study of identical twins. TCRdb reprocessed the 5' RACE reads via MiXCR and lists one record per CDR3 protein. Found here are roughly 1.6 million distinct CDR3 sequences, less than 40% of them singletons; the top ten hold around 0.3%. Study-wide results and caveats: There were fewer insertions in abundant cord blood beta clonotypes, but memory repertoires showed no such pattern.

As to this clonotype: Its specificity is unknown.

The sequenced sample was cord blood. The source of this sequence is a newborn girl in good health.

CDR3 coding DNA: TGCAGTGCTAGAGCCCAGGCGGCTAGCTCCTACAATGAGCAGTACTTC. Translation gives CSARAQAASSYNEQYF. J is TRBJ2-1 and V is TRBV20-1, with D maybe TRBD2 (5 bases). The J call may be in error: the DNA end matches TRBJ2-7 better. The germline gives CDR1 DFQATT, CDR2 SNEGSKA (reference sequence). This CDR3 spans 16 amino acids.